What follows is one TCR beta chain and its context. CDR1 is MNHEY and CDR2 is SVGAGI in the germline V gene. Unmatched junction bases numbered 14, after V lost 8 bases and J lost 8 bases. CDR3 length: 14 residues. In the PCR, 60 Vbeta and 13 Jbeta primers were used. Original processing methods: A later analysis tallied tens of millions of unique TCR beta chains, roughly 11 million of them shared. Measured with immunoSEQ multiplex PCR; TCRdb has only the in-frame clones, and not every one. Clonal size and the V and J genes are those of that table, whereas D and trimming came from the DNA. The table lists approximately 120,000 clones, 74% of them singletons, with 4.2% in the top ten. This sample was taken from a study of cytomegalovirus exposure and HLA in healthy donors. Looking at the study overall: Within an early data release were around 87 million unique TCRs drawn from HLA-typed donors.

The chain uses TRBV6-5 and TRBJ1-2, with 7 bases matching TRBD1. The sequenced sample was PBMCs. The receptor was isolated from a woman between 45 and 60 years old in good health and CMV-seropositive. The CDR3 loop is CASGRDRERWGYTF. CDR3 DNA: TGTGCCAGCGGGCGAGACAGGGAGAGATGGGGCTACACCTTC.